Listed here are 25 T cell receptor beta chains from one sample, sequenced in a study of blood T cell repertoires in COVID-19. Data came from immunoSEQ multiplex PCR; TCRdb stores just in-frame clones and leaves some out. This sample carries 150,000 to 200,000 clones, 85% of them seen once, and the ten largest clones take less than 3.5%. Sequences were obtained from peripheral blood. These TCRs come from a human donor with acute or convalescent COVID-19. The donor label of this sample is uncertain.

The chain recombines TRBV29-1 with TRBJ1-2, with 8 bases that match TRBD1. CDR3 size: 14 residues. Germline-derived CDR1 and CDR2 are SQVTM and ANQGSEA. The V segment lost 5 bases and the J segment 2 bases; nucleotides outside the gene matches: 7. The CDR3 is CSVTGQAPNYGYTF. The DNA of the CDR3 is TGCAGCGTTACGGGACAGGCGCCAAACTATGGCTACACCTTC.

The V call is TRBV19, the J call TRBJ2-3, with 14 bases matching TRBD2. Per germline, CDR1 LNHDA and CDR2 SQIVND (reference sequence). The CDR3 spans 20 residues. Germline trimming cut 9 bases from V and 2 bases from J; bases unmatched to any gene: 19. For the CDR3, the DNA is TGTGCCAGCGTTGCTTCGGGACTAGCGGGGGATTATAAAATCACAGATACGCAGTATTTT. Translation gives CASVASGLAGDYKITDTQYF.

This clone was detected a few times. Written as DNA, the CDR3 is TGTGCCAGCAGCCAAGATAGGGGGGGCTGGGATGAGCAGTTCTTC. It translates to CASSQDRGGWDEQFF. The chain joins TRBV3-1 (or the pseudogene TRBV3-2) to TRBJ2-1; weak D call: TRBD2 (7 bases). The CDR3 totals 15 residues. The V gene lost 0 bases and the J gene lost 8 bases, with 14 bases spanning the gap. CDR1 and CDR2 (germline): LGHDT, YNNKEL (reference sequence).

The chain carries TRBV7-9 and TRBJ2-1; 8 positions agree with TRBD2. Germline CDR1 SEHNR, CDR2 FQNEAQ (reference sequence). This CDR3 contains 15 residues. The trim removed 2 bases at V and 7 bases at J, leaving 7 bases unmatched. CDR3 residues: CASSLTIAGWNEQFF. In DNA, the CDR3 is TGTGCCAGCAGCTTAACAATAGCGGGGTGGAATGAGCAGTTCTTC.

V gene TRBV10-2 combines with J gene TRBJ2-7, with 10 positions matching TRBD1. The CDR3 is made up of 16 amino acids. Germline CDR1 and CDR2: WSHSY and SAAADI. Unmatched junction bases numbered 11, after V lost 8 bases and J lost 1 base. CDR3 amino acids: CASRMTGGKGSYEQYF. The CDR3 coding sequence is TGCGCCAGCCGGATGACAGGGGGCAAAGGGTCCTACGAGCAGTACTTC.

V gene TRBV5-6 combines with J gene TRBJ2-1, with a tentative D call TRBD1 (6 bases). Germline values: CDR1 SGHDT, CDR2 YYEEEE. V lost 0 bases and J lost 3, with 10 bases in between. The CDR3 runs to 15 residues. CDR3 sequence reads: CASSLGQVGYNEQFF. In DNA form, the CDR3 reads TGTGCCAGCAGCTTGGGACAGGTTGGCTACAATGAGCAGTTCTTC.

The genes are TRBV29-1 and TRBJ1-1, with 8 nucleotides matching TRBD1. The germline gives CDR1 SQVTM, CDR2 ANQGSEA. The ends lost 6 bases at V and 1 base at J; junction bases unmatched: 7. The CDR3 is 14 amino acids. This CDR3 is CSVYRDRSNTEAFF. The CDR3 DNA sequence: TGCAGCGTATACCGGGACAGGTCGAACACTGAAGCTTTCTTT. Looking up the rest from reference TRBV29-1 and TRBJ1-1 gives the full variable domain: SAVISQKPSRDICQRGTSLTIQCQVDSQVTMMFWYRQQPGQSLTLIATANQGSEATYESGFVIDKFPISRPNLTFSTLTVSNMSPEDSSIYLCSVYRDRSNTEAFFGQGTRLTVV.

CDR3 DNA sequence: TGTGCCAGCAGCTTACGGGCGGGGGGTAGACCTAGCACAGATACGCAGTATTTT. It specifies CASSLRAGGRPSTDTQYF. The V and J genes are TRBV7-2 and TRBJ2-3; TRBD2 agrees at 8 bases. V shed 2 bases, J shed 0 bases, and the junction held 10 bases outside the gene matches. This CDR3 is built from 18 residues. Germline assignment: CDR1 SGHTA and CDR2 FQGNSA. Using reference TRBV7-2 and TRBJ2-3 for the parts outside the CDR3, the full variable domain is GAGVSQSPSNKVTEKGKDVELRCDPISGHTALYWYRQSLGQGLEFLIYFQGNSAPDKSGLPSDRFSAERTGGSVSTLTIQRTQQEDSAVYLCASSLRAGGRPSTDTQYFGPGTRLTVL.

Written as DNA, the CDR3 is TGTGCCTGGAGTCTATTAGCTGGTATGAACACTGAAGCTTTCTTT. Its translation: CAWSLLAGMNTEAFF. The chain links TRBV30 to TRBJ1-1, with D uncertain. Trimming left V 2 bases short and J 0 bases short, with 13 bases between. The CDR3 has 15 amino acids. The germline V gene has CDR1 GTSNPN and CDR2 SVGIG (reference sequence).

The CDR3 spells CASSYSPDRDLTNYGYTF. The CDR3 DNA reads as TGTGCCAGCAGTTACTCGCCTGACAGGGACCTTACTAACTATGGCTACACCTTC. This chain joins TRBV6-2 or TRBV6-3 and TRBJ1-2; 7 nucleotides agree with TRBD1. The germline gives CDR1 MNHEY, CDR2 SVGEGT. The CDR3 is 18 residues long. V lost 0 bases, J lost 0 bases, and 10 bases stayed unmatched.

This clone was counted a single time. The chain employs TRBV20-1 and TRBJ2-4; TRBD2 agrees at 11 bases. The germline V gene encodes CDR1 DFQATT and CDR2 SNEGSKA (reference sequence). J lost 0 bases, V lost 3 bases, and 7 bases had no gene match. The CDR3 is 17 amino acids. The CDR3 sequence is CSASGLAGGLAKNIQYF. Written as DNA, the CDR3 is TGCAGTGCTAGTGGTCTAGCGGGGGGTCTAGCCAAAAACATTCAGTACTTC.

This clone was seen only a few times. The rearrangement joins TRBV2 to TRBJ2-2, with TRBD1 matching 9 bases. Per the germline V gene, CDR1 is SNHLY and CDR2 is FYNNEI. There are 15 residues in the CDR3. J gave up 4 bases and V 3 bases, and 3 bases lay outside the gene matches. The CDR3 DNA reads TGTGCCAGCAGTGAGACAGGGGGAAGCACCGGGGAGCTGTTTTTT. It encodes CASSETGGSTGELFF.

The chain couples TRBV27 to TRBJ1-4; TRBD1 aligns across 7 bases. With V trimmed by 6 bases and J by 7 bases, 5 bases remained unmatched. CDR3 length: 13 residues. Per the germline V gene, CDR1 is MNHEY and CDR2 is SMNVEV (reference sequence). The CDR3: CASSRQGGEKLFF. CDR3 DNA: TGTGCCAGCAGCCGACAGGGCGGTGAAAAACTGTTTTTT. The variable domain in full, with the rest retrieved from reference TRBV27 and TRBJ1-4, is EAQVTQNPRYLITVTGKKLTVTCSQNMNHEYMSWYRQDPGLGLRQIYYSMNVEVTDKGDVPEGYKVSRKEKRNFPLILESPSPNQTSLYFCASSRQGGEKLFFGSGTQLSVL.

The V call is TRBV7-2, the J call TRBJ2-1, with 9 bases matching TRBD1. The CDR3 has 16 amino acids. With V trimmed by 4 bases and J by 5 bases, 9 bases remained unmatched. Germline loops: CDR1 SGHTA, CDR2 FQGNSA. CDR3 region: CASSWRQGEPNNEQFF. CDR3 in DNA: TGTGCCAGCAGCTGGAGACAGGGGGAACCTAACAATGAGCAGTTCTTC.

This clone was seen only once. V usage is TRBV21-1 and J usage is TRBJ2-1; no check of the table's D call, TRBD2, against the DNA was made. TRBV21-1 is a recognized pseudogene. The CDR3 has 17 residues. The CDR3 sequence is CASSRWTSGGADNEQFF. CDR3 coding DNA: TGTGCCAGCAGCAGATGGACTAGCGGGGGGGCGGACAATGAGCAGTTCTTC.

The J gene is TRBJ1-4, the V gene TRBV3-1 (or the pseudogene TRBV3-2); a possible D gene is TRBD1 (5 bases). From germline, CDR1 is LGHDT and CDR2 YNNKEL (reference sequence). V lost 0 bases and J 14 bases, leaving 13 bases between the germline ends. The CDR3 is 13 amino acids. The CDR3 here is CASSQDLGAVLFF. The CDR3, as DNA: TGTGCCAGCAGCCAAGATCTTGGGGCGGTCCTGTTTTTT.

The gene calls are TRBV2 and TRBJ1-5; D not resolved. This CDR3 spans 12 amino acids. Germline V gene data show CDR1 as SNHLY and CDR2 as FYNNEI. V shed 4 bases and J shed 6 bases, with 7 bases lying between them. The CDR3 nucleotides are TGTGCCAGCAGTGCGGGGAGTCAGCCCCAGCATTTT. Encoded protein: CASSAGSQPQHF.

The chain links TRBV6-7 to TRBJ2-7; possibly TRBD2 for D (5 bases). TRBV6-7 is treated as an ORF (open reading frame) with a function not yet certain. The CDR3 totals 15 residues. Trimming took off 11 bases at V and 6 bases at J, with 26 bases between the two ends. The CDR3 loop reads CAAKPEVTPRGEQYF. The CDR3 nucleotides are TGTGCCGCTAAACCTGAGGTGACCCCTCGGGGCGAGCAGTACTTC.

The chain has TRBV2 and TRBJ2-5, with D hard to call. The CDR3 spans 14 residues. Trimming took off 3 bases at V and 2 bases at J, with 10 bases between the two ends. Germline-derived CDR1 and CDR2 are SNHLY and FYNNEI. DNA for the CDR3: TGTGCCAGCAGTGACAGCGTGGTGCAAGAGACCCAGTACTTC. This sequence encodes CASSDSVVQETQYF.

The V and J genes are TRBV5-1 and TRBJ1-5; 7 bases agree with TRBD1. The V gene's germline CDR1 is SGHRS and CDR2 YFSETQ. The CDR3 totals 16 residues. After removal of 0 bases from V and 0 bases from J, the junction contained 3 bases not matched to a gene. CDR3 protein: CASSLGTGYSNQPQHF. The CDR3 bases are TGCGCCAGCAGCTTGGGGACAGGCTATAGCAATCAGCCCCAGCATTTT.

The V call is TRBV7-2, the J call TRBJ1-4; weak D call: TRBD1 (5 bases). With 5 bases removed from V and 7 bases from J, the gap between germline ends came to 23 bases. The V gene's germline CDR1 is SGHTA and CDR2 FQGNSA. The CDR3 is made up of 17 amino acids. The CDR3 bases are TGTGCCAGCAGCCCCGGAAAACGGAGGGTGGGGGGTGAAAAACTGTTTTTT. As protein: CASSPGKRRVGGEKLFF.

This clone occurred once. The chain is built from TRBV5-6 and TRBJ2-7; 11 nucleotides line up with TRBD1. The CDR3 is 15 residues long. V shed 2 bases, J shed 1 base, and the junction held 2 bases outside the gene matches. CDR1 is SGHDT and CDR2 is YYEEEE in the germline V gene. CDR3 coding DNA: TGTGCCAGCAGCTTAGGACAGGGGGCTTCCTACGAGCAGTACTTC. Translating gives CASSLGQGASYEQYF.

The CDR3: CASSQETGGSNQPQHF. In DNA form, the CDR3 reads TGTGCCAGCTCACAGGAGACAGGTGGGAGCAATCAGCCCCAGCATTTT. The V and J genes are TRBV18 and TRBJ1-5, with TRBD1 as a possible D gene (6 bases). The CDR3 consists of 16 residues. V was trimmed by 4 bases and J by 1 base, leaving 14 bases between them. Per germline, CDR1 KGHSH and CDR2 LQKENI.

The chain recombines TRBV6-2 or TRBV6-3 with TRBJ1-6, with 7 bases identical to TRBD1. The CDR3 is 14 residues long. Germline CDR1 MNHEY, CDR2 SVGEGT. V lost 6 bases to trimming and J lost 5 bases; unmatched junction nucleotides: 4. CDR3 sequence reads: CASRPQGDNSPLHF. In nucleotides, the CDR3 is TGTGCCAGCAGACCTCAGGGGGATAATTCACCCCTCCACTTT.

The J gene is TRBJ2-1, the V gene TRBV27; 14 nucleotides match TRBD2. Per the germline V gene, CDR1 is MNHEY and CDR2 is SMNVEV (reference sequence). The CDR3 sequence is 16 residues long. Trimming cost V 6 bases and J 7 bases; bases outside gene matches: 8. The CDR3 nucleotides are TGTGCCAGCAGCGAAGCCGGGACTAGCGGGGGTAATGAGCAGTTCTTC. Encoded protein: CASSEAGTSGGNEQFF.